This TCR beta chain is from a study of graft-versus-host responses after intestinal transplantation. Study background: Transplants were multivisceral, liver-intestinal, or isolated intestinal. Anti-thymocyte globulin induction preceded approximately three years of tacrolimus and steroid maintenance in all recipients.

Study-level points and caveats: Some GvH clones appeared in ileal mucosa or blood before recipient bone marrow.

Some clones are missing from TCRdb's copy, which holds only in-frame ones; the method was immunoSEQ multiplex PCR. The sample yields roughly 97,000 clones, about 88% seen once. Remarks on this clone: Its antigen is as yet unknown.

Germline-derived CDR1 and CDR2 are SGHTA and FQGTGA. The CDR3 sequence is 13 residues long. The junction had 5 bases not matched to a gene; V was cut back by 5 bases and J by 5 bases. The receptor's source is a human donor who received an intestinal transplant. This specimen was unstimulated CD4+ T cells sorted from spleen or lymph node cells, taken before intestinal transplant. V usage is TRBV7-3 and J usage is TRBJ2-5, with TRBD2 matching over 7 bases. The CDR3 DNA is TGTGCCAGCAGCCAGGGAGGGACGGAGACCCAGTACTTC. Its protein product is CASSQGGTETQYF.